The 20 T cell receptor beta chains in this list originate from one sample, sequenced in a study of blood T cells in healthy people across ages (dated by TCRdb to about 2015). Library preparation employed 5' RACE. Reads for this sample came from an Illumina HiSeq 2500. The second PCR ran for about 6 to 12 cycles and used a J-beta primer mix along with a sample-barcoded 5' primer. Clones were called with MiXCR by TCRdb after fastp trimmed the public reads at Q25, and only in-frame beta chains were retained. Entries that share a CDR3 protein sequence are merged under the most common genes and DNA. This sample gives approximately 940,000 distinct CDR3 sequences in total; 40% to 60% of them show up just once. Clones ranked in the top ten supply roughly an eighth of the sample. Material for sequencing was blood. The origin of the receptors is a man younger than 40 in good health.

This clonotype was seen only a few times. V gene TRBV4-3 combines with J gene TRBJ2-1, with D perhaps being TRBD1 or TRBD2 (7 bases each). V was trimmed by 0 bases and J by 6 bases, leaving 15 bases between them. The CDR3 runs to 16 residues. Germline loops: CDR1 LGHNA, CDR2 YSLEER. Here the CDR3 DNA reads TGCGCCAGCAGCCAAGATGGGAGGGGGCCCAGCAATGAGCAGTTCTTC. Its protein is CASSQDGRGPSNEQFF.

This clonotype came up a few times. The rearrangement uses TRBV6-2 or TRBV6-3 and TRBJ1-2, with 11 bases fitting TRBD1. The V segment lost 4 bases and the J segment 4 bases; nucleotides outside the gene matches: 5. Germline V gene data show CDR1 as MNHEY and CDR2 as SVGEGT. This CDR3 has 15 residues. The CDR3 DNA is TGTGCCAGCAGTTCCTGGACAGGGGGCATCTATGGCTACACCTTC. This translates into CASSSWTGGIYGYTF.

The J gene is TRBJ2-3, the V gene TRBV6-4; 11 nucleotides match TRBD2. Unmatched junction bases numbered 6, after V lost 6 bases and J lost 4 bases. The CDR3 loop spans 15 amino acids. Germline V CDR1 and CDR2: MRHNA, SNTAGT. The DNA of the CDR3 is TGTGCCAGCAGCCCACTAGCGGGGGCCCCAGATACGCAGTATTTT. Encoded protein: CASSPLAGAPDTQYF.

This clonotype was recorded once. This chain uses TRBV4-1 with TRBJ2-2; D may correspond to TRBD1 or TRBD2 (6 bases each). Germline V CDR1 and CDR2: MGHRA, YSYEKL. The CDR3 runs 13 residues. V lost 6 bases, J lost 6 bases, and 11 bases lay in between. The CDR3 spells CASSRGDPGELFF. CDR3 sequence (DNA): TGCGCCAGCAGTAGGGGGGACCCCGGGGAGCTGTTTTTT.

This clonotype showed up just a few times. This chain joins TRBV20-1 and TRBJ1-2; D call uncertain. Trimming took 4 bases from V and 3 from J, leaving 9 bases between them. The germline V gene has CDR1 DFQATT and CDR2 SNEGSKA (reference sequence). The CDR3 totals 12 residues. Written as DNA, the CDR3 is TGCAGTGCTACGGGCCAGGACTATGGCTACACCTTC. Protein: CSATGQDYGYTF.

In this sample, this clonotype turned up once. V usage is TRBV6-2 or TRBV6-3 and J usage is TRBJ1-5; the D gene is possibly TRBD1 (6 bases). The germline V gene has CDR1 MNHEY and CDR2 SVGEGT. This CDR3 contains 14 residues. V was shortened by 6 bases and J by 6 bases, with 15 bases between the two germline ends. CDR3 sequence: CASRQGRGVQPQHF. The CDR3 DNA sequence: TGTGCCAGCAGACAGGGAAGGGGTGTTCAGCCCCAGCATTTT.

The chain uses TRBV20-1 and TRBJ1-6; unclear D gene. The V gene's germline CDR1 is DFQATT and CDR2 SNEGSKA (reference sequence). Trimming stripped 0 bases from V and 6 bases from J, with 9 bases between. The CDR3 spans 14 residues. The CDR3 region is CSARDVEANSPLHF. In nucleotides, the CDR3 is TGCAGTGCTAGAGATGTAGAGGCTAATTCACCCCTCCACTTT.

This clonotype was picked up a small number of times. One base away lies a much larger clone, so this may be a sequencing read error. The chain has TRBV29-1 and TRBJ2-3; possible D gene TRBD1, 5 bases. Germline-derived CDR1 and CDR2 are SQVTM and ANQGSEA. Deletions cut 5 bases from V and 2 bases from J, with 11 bases between. The CDR3 runs to 13 residues. CDR3 coding DNA: TGCAGCGTTACAGGCGCCCCCACAGATACGCAGTATTTT. Translation: CSVTGAPTDTQYF.

J is TRBJ2-2 and V is TRBV4-1; 11 positions agree with TRBD2. Trimming removed 7 bases from V and 0 bases from J; junction bases left unmatched: 13. The CDR3 is 19 residues long. The germline V gene encodes CDR1 MGHRA and CDR2 YSYEKL. CDR3 DNA sequence: TGCGCCAGCAACCGCGCGGTAGCGGGGGGGGCTCCGAACACCGGGGAGCTGTTTTTT. Protein product: CASNRAVAGGAPNTGELFF.

The gene calls are TRBV6-2 or TRBV6-3 and TRBJ2-4; TRBD2 matches at 13 bases. Germline loops: CDR1 MNHEY, CDR2 SVGEGT. Trimming at V came to 0 bases and at J to 3 bases, leaving 8 bases not matched to a gene. This CDR3 contains 19 residues. The CDR3 DNA follows: TGTGCCAGCAGTTACTCAATGGGACTAGCGGGGACCGACAAAAACATTCAGTACTTC. This encodes CASSYSMGLAGTDKNIQYF.

The chain is built from TRBV6-2 or TRBV6-3 and TRBJ2-7; weak D call: TRBD2 (6 bases). The J call may be faulty, since TRBJ2-5 better matches the DNA end. Germline values: CDR1 MNHEY, CDR2 SVGEGT. CDR3 size: 13 residues. The CDR3 loop is CASILGGGETQYF. In nucleotides, the CDR3 is TGTGCCAGCATCCTTGGAGGAGGGGAGACCCAGTACTTC.

This clonotype has a handful of counts. The chain uses TRBV7-8 and TRBJ2-3; 10 bases are shared with TRBD2. This CDR3 is 19 amino acids long. Germline trimming cut 2 bases from V and 0 bases from J; bases unmatched to any gene: 11. Germline V gives CDR1 SGHVS, CDR2 FQNEAQ. CDR3 nucleotide sequence: TGTGCCAGCAGCTTAAGGGTACTAGCGGGGAGCTCTAGCACAGATACGCAGTATTTT. The encoded protein is CASSLRVLAGSSSTDTQYF. The full variable domain, rest sourced from reference TRBV7-8 and TRBJ2-3, is GAGVSQSPRYKVAKRGQDVALRCDPISGHVSLFWYQQALGQGPEFLTYFQNEAQLDKSGLPSDRFFAERPEGSVSTLKIQRTQQEDSAVYLCASSLRVLAGSSSTDTQYFGPGTRLTVL.

There are a few counts of this clonotype. The chain uses TRBV7-8 and TRBJ2-5; no clear D gene. The CDR3 consists of 13 residues. Germline V gene lookup returns CDR1 SGHVS and CDR2 FQNEAQ. The germline V and J ends were trimmed by 5 bases and 5 bases, with 12 bases remaining between them. The CDR3 reads CASSTTTSETQYF. The CDR3 region has the DNA TGTGCCAGCAGCACGACGACGTCTGAGACCCAGTACTTC.

The chain combines TRBV28 with TRBJ1-2, with D possibly TRBD1 on 6 matching bases. Trimming took off 8 bases at V and 3 bases at J, with 10 bases between the two ends. The germline CDR1 and CDR2 sequences are MDHEN and SYDVKM. CDR3 size: 12 residues. In DNA form, the CDR3 reads TGTGCCAGCCGGGGGCAAGACTATGGCTACACCTTC. Translation: CASRGQDYGYTF.

This clonotype was seen more than once but under ten times. A much larger clone differs by one base, so this may be a read error. The genes are TRBV29-1 and TRBJ2-5; D not resolved. This CDR3 is built from 10 residues. V was cut by 6 bases and J by 11 bases, with 13 bases left in between. CDR1 SQVTM and CDR2 ANQGSEA come from the germline V gene. The CDR3: CSVQQTEQYF. The CDR3 DNA reads TGCAGCGTACAACAGACTGAGCAGTACTTC.

This clonotype has more than one count but fewer than ten. This sequence joins TRBV4-1 and TRBJ1-2, with 8 bases lining up with TRBD1. The CDR3 runs 13 residues. J lost 6 bases, V lost 5 bases, and 5 bases had no gene match. The germline gives CDR1 MGHRA, CDR2 YSYEKL. CDR3 region: CASSITGGDGYTF. CDR3 in DNA: TGCGCCAGCAGCATTACAGGGGGTGATGGCTACACCTTC.

This chain uses TRBV6-2 or TRBV6-3 with TRBJ1-4; 9 bases are shared with TRBD1. This CDR3 contains 15 residues. The germline V gene has CDR1 MNHEY and CDR2 SVGEGT. With V trimmed by 4 bases and J by 7 bases, 7 bases remained unmatched. The CDR3: CASSSSMDRGEKLFF. The CDR3 bases are TGTGCCAGCAGTTCTTCTATGGACAGGGGTGAAAAACTGTTTTTT.

The chain recombines TRBV29-1 with TRBJ2-2; D gene unclear. V lost 0 bases, J lost 1 base, and 9 bases lay in between. Germline loops: CDR1 SQVTM, CDR2 ANQGSEA. This CDR3 has 15 amino acids. The CDR3 coding sequence is TGCAGCGTTGAAGATCCGTCTCTGAACACCGGGGAGCTGTTTTTT. It specifies CSVEDPSLNTGELFF.

V usage is TRBV20-1 and J usage is TRBJ2-1, with a weak D call TRBD2 (7 bases). The V and J ends lost 6 bases and 7 bases respectively, with 22 bases between them. In germline, CDR1 is DFQATT, CDR2 SNEGSKA (reference sequence). This CDR3 is built from 15 residues. The CDR3 DNA sequence: TGCAGTGCCACAGAGGGGGGGGGATTTAGGAATGAGCAGTTCTTC. Its translation is CSATEGGGFRNEQFF.

J is TRBJ2-1 and V is TRBV6-5, with 7 bases matching TRBD1. The CDR3 covers 14 residues. Germline V gene sequence: CDR1 MNHEY, CDR2 SVGAGI. J was trimmed by 8 bases and V by 4 bases; bases with no gene match: 8. The CDR3, as DNA: TGTGCCAGCAGTTCCATAACAGGGGTCTATGAGCAGTTCTTC. Protein: CASSSITGVYEQFF.